Here is one T cell receptor beta chain with its context. The sample belongs to a study of glioma-infiltrating T cells after dendritic cell vaccination. On the study more broadly: Autologous tumor lysate was loaded overnight onto monocyte-derived dendritic cells grown less than 8 days with IL-4 and GM-CSF.

The primer mix had 60 V beta and 13 J beta primers. Libraries were prepared by immunoSEQ multiplex PCR; TCRdb keeps only in-frame clonotypes and omits some of them. Here the sample spans roughly 100,000 clones, roughly 76% being singletons. V lost 0 bases and J lost 0, with 13 bases in between. The CDR3 totals 17 residues. Germline CDR1 SGHRS, CDR2 YFSETQ. The sequences come from blood, collected before dendritic cell vaccination. This chain connects TRBV5-1 to TRBJ2-1; D is perhaps TRBD2 (6 bases). The receptor's source is a human donor with glioblastoma. The CDR3 is CASSLAWGEISYNEQFF. In DNA, the CDR3 is TGCGCCAGCAGCTTGGCTTGGGGGGAGATCTCCTACAATGAGCAGTTCTTC.